A single sample is the source of the 5 T cell receptor beta chains below, sequenced in a study of PD-L1 blockade in urothelial cancer. The assay was immunoSEQ multiplex PCR, and TCRdb's table has in-frame clones only and misses some. The data hold about 45,000 clones, with more than 70% observed a single time. The time point was: pretreatment peripheral blood. The sequences come from PBMCs, collected around atezolizumab (anti-PD-L1) treatment. Source of these receptors: a donor at least 40 years old with urothelial cancer.

The chain links TRBV27 to TRBJ2-1, with 11 bases that match TRBD2. V was clipped by 6 bases and J by 13 bases; unmatched bases: 17. The V gene's germline CDR1 is MNHEY and CDR2 SMNVEV (reference sequence). The CDR3 runs to 16 residues. The CDR3 DNA follows: TGTGCCAGCAGCCTGAGCCCTAGCGGGAGGCCCTGGTTACAGTTCTTC. Its protein is CASSLSPSGRPWLQFF.

This chain connects TRBV5-5 to TRBJ2-5, with TRBD2 identical over 14 bases. Looked up from germline, CDR1 is SGHKS and CDR2 is YYEKEE (reference sequence). The junction had 10 bases not matched to a gene; V was cut back by 4 bases and J by 2 bases. This CDR3 comprises 18 residues. For the CDR3, the DNA is TGTGCCAGCAGCCCCGGACTAGCGGGAGGTGGGGGGCAAGAGACCCAGTACTTC. Translation gives CASSPGLAGGGGQETQYF.

This chain joins TRBV7-8 and TRBJ1-4; tentatively, D is TRBD1 (6 bases). Germline loops: CDR1 SGHVS, CDR2 FQNEAQ. The CDR3 is made up of 15 amino acids. Trimming left V 0 bases short and J 3 bases short, with 8 bases between. The CDR3 loop is CASSLAGGSNEKLFF. The CDR3 nucleotides are TGTGCCAGCAGCTTAGCAGGGGGATCTAATGAAAAACTGTTTTTT.

For this clone: Other DNA sequences in the same sample also yield this CDR3. This rearrangement joins TRBV4-3 to TRBJ2-7, with a possible D match to TRBD1 (5 bases). Germline CDR1 LGHNA, CDR2 YSLEER. This CDR3 is 13 amino acids long. V was clipped by 0 bases and J by 3 bases, with 6 bases between them. The CDR3 bases are TGCGCCAGCAGCCAAGATCAGGGCTACGAGCAGTACTTC. This encodes CASSQDQGYEQYF.

The sample holds one count of this clone. The rearrangement links TRBV10-1 to TRBJ2-1, with TRBD2 as a possible D gene (7 bases). V shed 6 bases and J shed 12 bases, with 9 bases lying between them. The CDR3 loop spans 10 amino acids. Germline V lookup: CDR1 WNHNN, CDR2 SYGVQD (reference sequence). The CDR3 is CASRGGPQFF. The CDR3 coding sequence is TGCGCCAGCAGGGGGGGGCCGCAGTTCTTC.